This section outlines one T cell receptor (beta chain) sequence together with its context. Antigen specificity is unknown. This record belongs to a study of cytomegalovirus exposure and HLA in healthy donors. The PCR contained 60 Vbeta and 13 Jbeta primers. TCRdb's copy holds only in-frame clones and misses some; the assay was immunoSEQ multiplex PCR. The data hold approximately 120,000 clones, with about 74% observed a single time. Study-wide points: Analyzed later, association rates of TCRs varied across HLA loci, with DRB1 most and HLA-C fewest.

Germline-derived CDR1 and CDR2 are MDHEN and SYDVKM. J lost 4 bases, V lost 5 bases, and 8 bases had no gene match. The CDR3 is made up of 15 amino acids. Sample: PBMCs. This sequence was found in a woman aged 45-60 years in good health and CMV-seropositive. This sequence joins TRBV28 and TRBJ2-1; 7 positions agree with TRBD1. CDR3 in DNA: TGTGCCAGCAGTCCCAGGGGGTATGGGTACAATGAGCAGTTCTTC. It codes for CASSPRGYGYNEQFF.